This TCR beta chain comes out of a study of radiation and T cells in renal cell carcinoma. Study information: Nephrectomy followed 15 Gy stereotactic body radiation by 4 weeks. Overall study findings and caveats: Pretreatment tumor biopsies were lacking, so baseline clonotypes are unknown. From baseline, blood top tumor clonotypes peaked at 2 weeks post-radiation.

A note on this clone: Its specificity is not known.

Germline loops: CDR1 SGHRS, CDR2 YFSETQ. V lost 4 bases and J 0 bases, leaving 8 bases between the germline ends. This CDR3 contains 15 residues. TCRdb's table, derived via immunoSEQ multiplex PCR, lists solely in-frame clones and lacks some. The sample contains about 120,000 clones, over 75% of which appear only once. Stated time point: blood 2 weeks post-SBRT. The treatment is: 15 Gy SBRT to primary tumor, nephrectomy 4 weeks later. This TCR came from a man in his fifties or sixties with renal cell carcinoma. The chain joins TRBV5-1 to TRBJ2-6; D is undetermined. The specimen comprised blood, sampled from a patient whose treatment included radiotherapy and nephrectomy. The CDR3 sequence is CASSKASSGANVLTF. Written as DNA, the CDR3 is TGCGCCAGCAGCAAAGCTTCCTCTGGGGCCAACGTCCTGACTTTC. Variable domain in full (rest from reference TRBV5-1 and TRBJ2-6): KAGVTQTPRYLIKTRGQQVTLSCSPISGHRSVSWYQQTPGQGLQFLFEYFSETQRNKGNFPGRFSGRQFSNSRSEMNVSTLELGDSALYLCASSKASSGANVLTFGAGSRLTVL.